This entry lists 10 T cell receptor beta chains sequenced from one sample in a study of T cell changes during pregnancy in multiple sclerosis. Measured with immunoSEQ multiplex PCR; TCRdb has only the in-frame clones, and not every one. Of just under 85,000 clones detected, approximately 90% appear once; the ten largest clones hold roughly 2.5%. Material: peripheral blood, obtained in the first trimester of pregnancy. The source of these receptors is a female donor with multiple sclerosis, enrolled in a pregnancy study.

The CDR3 here is CASSLGIAGGSYEQYF. The CDR3 region has the DNA TGTGCCAGCAGCTTAGGTATAGCGGGAGGCTCCTACGAGCAGTACTTC. This chain uses TRBV7-6 with TRBJ2-7; 10 bases are a match to TRBD2. This CDR3 spans 16 amino acids. Losses at the gene ends were 1 base for V and 0 bases for J; bases not matched to a gene: 3. Per the germline V gene, CDR1 is SGHVS and CDR2 is FNYEAQ.

This clone was observed once. The rearrangement links TRBV6-5 to TRBJ1-2; 7 bases fit TRBD1. V dropped 6 bases and J dropped 2; count of bases not matched to a gene: 6. This CDR3 has 14 amino acids. CDR1 and CDR2 (germline): MNHEY, SVGAGI. CDR3 sequence (DNA): TGTGCCAGCAGAACCCGGGACAGCAACTATGGCTACACCTTC. The encoded protein is CASRTRDSNYGYTF.

The genes are TRBV5-1 and TRBJ2-3; TRBD1 is a possible D gene (5 bases). Germline CDR1 and CDR2: SGHRS and YFSETQ. V gave up 1 base and J gave up 2 bases, with 8 bases separating them. The CDR3 is 14 amino acids. As DNA, the CDR3 is TGCGCCAGCAGCTTGTTACAGGTCACAGATACGCAGTATTTT. As protein: CASSLLQVTDTQYF.

V usage is TRBV18 and J usage is TRBJ1-1, with a tentative D call TRBD1 (6 bases). The CDR3 spans 14 residues. V lost 4 bases, J lost 2 bases, and 11 bases lay in between. The germline V gene encodes CDR1 KGHSH and CDR2 LQKENI. CDR3 region: CASSRDTSNTEAFF. CDR3 nucleotide sequence: TGTGCCAGCTCACGGGACACCTCCAACACTGAAGCTTTCTTT.

This clone is a singleton in its sample. The chain combines TRBV10-3 with TRBJ1-5; D remains ambiguous. Between the trimmed V and J ends, which lost 4 bases and 3 bases, there was a span of 7 bases. Germline assignment: CDR1 ENHRY and CDR2 SYGVKD. The CDR3 has 13 residues. The CDR3 sequence is CAISVNSNQPQHF. The CDR3 region has the DNA TGTGCCATCAGTGTTAACTCCAATCAGCCCCAGCATTTT.

This clone was seen a handful of times. This chain links TRBV6-4 with TRBJ2-2; 7 bases line up with TRBD1. Germline CDR1 is MRHNA and CDR2 is SNTAGT. The CDR3 has 15 residues. With V trimmed by 8 bases and J by 2 bases, 8 bases remained unmatched. Written as DNA, the CDR3 is TGTGCCAGCGGCCCCGGACAGGACAACACCGGGGAGCTGTTTTTT. The encoded protein is CASGPGQDNTGELFF.

The V gene is TRBV5-6, the J gene TRBJ2-7; 7 bases are a match to TRBD1. CDR1 is SGHDT and CDR2 is YYEEEE in the germline V gene. After removal of 4 bases from V and 3 bases from J, the junction contained 7 bases not matched to a gene. There are 14 residues in the CDR3. CDR3 coding DNA: TGTGCCAGCAGCCCCTTAGGACAGGTCTACGAGCAGTACTTC. Protein: CASSPLGQVYEQYF.

The chain couples TRBV5-4 to TRBJ1-1, with D possibly being TRBD1 (5 bases). Germline V gene data show CDR1 as SGHNT and CDR2 as YYREEE (reference sequence). This CDR3 has 12 residues. Trimming took off 2 bases at V and 6 bases at J, with 8 bases between the two ends. CDR3 in amino acids: CASSFGGPEAFF. CDR3 in DNA: TGTGCCAGCAGCTTCGGGGGTCCTGAAGCTTTCTTT.

The chain combines TRBV7-8 with TRBJ1-6, with D uncertain. Germline CDR1 is SGHVS and CDR2 is FQNEAQ. V lost 1 base and J 0 bases, leaving 16 bases between the germline ends. The CDR3 covers 19 residues. In nucleotides, the CDR3 is TGTGCCAGCAGCTTAGAACAGTCCCTTCGTAGCTCCTATAATTCACCCCTCCACTTT. It is translated as CASSLEQSLRSSYNSPLHF. Variable domain in full (rest from reference TRBV7-8 and TRBJ1-6): GAGVSQSPRYKVAKRGQDVALRCDPISGHVSLFWYQQALGQGPEFLTYFQNEAQLDKSGLPSDRFFAERPEGSVSTLKIQRTQQEDSAVYLCASSLEQSLRSSYNSPLHFGNGTRLTVT.

The chain combines TRBV4-1 with TRBJ2-1; 12 bases map to TRBD2. The V gene end was trimmed by 4 bases and the J gene end by 8 bases; junction bases not matched to a gene: 9. Germline V lookup: CDR1 MGHRA, CDR2 YSYEKL. The CDR3 length is 16 residues. CDR3 DNA sequence: TGCGCCAGCAGCCGAGCGACTAGCGGGAGTAGGGATGAGCAGTTCTTC. Encoded protein: CASSRATSGSRDEQFF.